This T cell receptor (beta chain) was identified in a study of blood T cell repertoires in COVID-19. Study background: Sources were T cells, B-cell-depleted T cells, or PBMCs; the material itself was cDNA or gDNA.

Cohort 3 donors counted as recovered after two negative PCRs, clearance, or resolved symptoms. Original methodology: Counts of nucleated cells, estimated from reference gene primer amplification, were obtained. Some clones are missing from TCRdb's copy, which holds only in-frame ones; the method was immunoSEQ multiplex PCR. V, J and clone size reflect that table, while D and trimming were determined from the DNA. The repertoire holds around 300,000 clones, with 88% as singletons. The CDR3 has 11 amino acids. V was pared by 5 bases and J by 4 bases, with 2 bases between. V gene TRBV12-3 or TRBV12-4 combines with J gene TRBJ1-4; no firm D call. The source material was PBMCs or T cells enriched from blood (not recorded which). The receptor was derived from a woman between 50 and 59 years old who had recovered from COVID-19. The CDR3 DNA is TGTGCCAGCAGTCTTAATGAAAAACTGTTTTTT. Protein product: CASSLNEKLFF.